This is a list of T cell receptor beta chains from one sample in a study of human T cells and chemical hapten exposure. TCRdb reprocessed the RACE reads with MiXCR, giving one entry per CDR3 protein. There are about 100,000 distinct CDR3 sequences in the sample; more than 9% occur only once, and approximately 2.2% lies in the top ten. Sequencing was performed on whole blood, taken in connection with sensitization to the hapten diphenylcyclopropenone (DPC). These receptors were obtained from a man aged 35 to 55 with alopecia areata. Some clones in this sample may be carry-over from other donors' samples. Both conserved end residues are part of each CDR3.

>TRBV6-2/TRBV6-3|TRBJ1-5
CASSYSAGLPNQPQHF
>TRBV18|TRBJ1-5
CASSPVSSNQPQHF
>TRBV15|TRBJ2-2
CATSRREQGAGELFF
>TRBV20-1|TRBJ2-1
CSALWGSGGPYNEQFF
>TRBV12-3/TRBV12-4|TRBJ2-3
CASGDTQYF
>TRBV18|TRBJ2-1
CASSLINTGNEQFF
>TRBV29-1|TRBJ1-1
CSVEGRGTEAFF
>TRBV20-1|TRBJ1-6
CSARGGRGHVSYNSPLHF
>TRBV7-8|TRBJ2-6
CASSLRTGAPRGGANVLTF
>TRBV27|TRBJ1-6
CASSFGDSNSPLHF
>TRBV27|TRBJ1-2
CASSSGGEGYTF
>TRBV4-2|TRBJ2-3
CASSQTSGRRDTQYF